Sequencing of this TCR beta chain was carried out in a study of shared clonotypes between healthy human individuals (dated by TCRdb to 2020 to 2021). Study-wide context: A few men and two women, aged 18 to 49 years, made up the cohort. Blood TCR repertoires of a handful of healthy adults were deeply sequenced to estimate repertoire size and the extent of clonotype sharing between individuals. To increase sequencing depth and limit assay-specific biases, TCR repertoire library preparation and sequencing were carried out by different laboratories using diverse techniques. Each donor's leukapheresis produced roughly between roughly 0.85 and 10 billion PBMCs. Broad study findings and their caveats: Because the study included a small number of donors, the genetic and exposure-history diversity represented was limited. Sampling was limited to blood, and TCR repertoires in tissue likely differ from TCR repertoires in blood. Pairwise subsampling indicated that sequencing depth was expected to affect the degree of clonotype sharing among donors.

About this clone itself: Its antigen has not been determined. No much larger clonotype is one base removed from it; base qualities were not supplied.

CDR1 is given as MDHEN and CDR2 as SYDVKM, both from the germline V gene. From its cysteine to its phenylalanine, the CDR3 spans 14 amino acids. Left in the record is the CDR3 DNA by itself, 42 bases read in frame from the first base. The germline V end is reduced by 5 bases and the J end by 7 bases; junction bases left unmatched: 7. Healthy HIV-negative adults with no recently reported acute infections or vaccinations were included as donors. Every donor was a Caucasian adult living in Nashville, Tennessee, USA. For unsorted samples, tens of millions of PBMCs were counted, and genomic DNA was extracted using the QIAamp DNA Blood Mini kit. Blood was obtained by leukapheresis, after which PBMCs were separated by Ficoll-Histopaque density gradient centrifugation and cryopreserved in liquid nitrogen vapor phase. Using the deep immunoSEQ assay, TCR CDR3 regions were amplified from genomic DNA by multiplex PCR. Extracted genomic DNA from each cell subset was spread evenly across all wells of several immunoSEQ 96-well plates, with each plate serving as a replicate. For unsorted PBMC, each replicate PCR was loaded with approximately 300 ng genomic DNA, equivalent to roughly 31,000 T cell genomes. Genomic DNA from unsorted PBMC was sequenced over ten immunoSEQ deep assay plates. The purified libraries were quantified using a Qubit 3.0 fluorometer, sized with a Bioanalyzer 2100, and then quantified again using the KAPA Library Quantification kit. Every immunoSEQ 96-well plate was sequenced on a dedicated single-read 150-cycle Illumina NextSeq 550 flow cell. From the authors' description of their analysis: Because only junctional sequences without quality scores were contained in the immunoSEQ output, filtering matching that applied to full-length reads could not be performed. Sequences were annotated with PyIR, a Python wrapper for IgBLAST v1.9, and V/J genes and CDR3 were assigned using IMGT germline references. Reads were filtered out if the reads had weak V/J assignments (E-value above 1e-6), no CDR3, stop codons, out-of-frame junctions, or ambiguous translated residues. V3J clonotypes were defined as sequences sharing an identical inferred V gene, J gene, and CDR3 amino acid sequence. The percentage overlap between two repertoires was calculated by dividing the number of shared unique clonotypes by the size of the smaller repertoire. Repertoire richness was assessed with RTK rarefaction, the Chao1 estimator, and Recon v2.1 estimates of unobserved clonotypes. TCRdb re-hosts the immuneACCESS table, in-frame sequences only. Its copies lack some clones; in the studies checked, an unresolved V gene accounts for under half of them, and the cause for the rest is not known. V and J calls and clone size are given by that table; D and trimming were obtained from the DNA. Present in this sample are about 490,000 clones, approximately 78% of which were seen just once. In total, the top ten clones hold around 12% of the sample.

Sequenced sample: PBMCs. This receptor was identified in a woman aged 40 to 50 in good health. Some clones in this sample may be carry-over from other donors' samples. The sequence joins TRBV28 to TRBJ1-5, with TRBD1 identical over 8 junction bases. The DNA is TGTGCCAGCAGTCTACAGGGGACAGGACAGCCCCAGCATTTT. Its protein reads: CASSLQGTGQPQHF.